These T cell receptor beta chains were read from a single sample in a study of cytotoxic CD8 clonotypes in ibrutinib-treated CLL. Here immunoSEQ multiplex PCR was the method, and the copy in TCRdb shows in-frame clones only, minus some. The table has roughly 250,000 clones, 70% seen once. Sequenced material: PBMCs, taken after 24 months of ibrutinib treatment. The receptors derive from a human donor with chronic lymphocytic leukemia. Each CDR3 is given with its conserved first and last residue. A D gene is named only where the DNA matches it firmly. The size field is filled for only some rows; it gives once, few, many or a size class.

clone_size,v_call,d_call,j_call,cdr3_aa,cdr3_nt
-,TRBV20-1,TRBD2,TRBJ2-7,CSVGGSDEQYF,TGCAGTGTTGGCGGGAGTGACGAGCAGTACTTC
-,TRBV4-1,-,TRBJ1-4,CASSQGARQLTNEKLFF,TGCGCCAGCAGCCAAGGGGCGCGGCAACTGACTAATGAAAAACTGTTTTTT
-,TRBV13,-,TRBJ2-2,CASSFRPGELFF,TGTGCCAGCAGCTTTCGACCCGGGGAGCTGTTTTTT
-,TRBV9,-,TRBJ2-7,CASSVEIPPYEQYF,TGTGCCAGCAGCGTAGAGATTCCCCCCTACGAGCAGTACTTC
-,TRBV29-1,TRBD2,TRBJ2-1,CSVEGRASGSLGEQFF,TGCAGCGTTGAAGGGAGGGCTAGCGGGAGTTTAGGTGAGCAGTTCTTC
few,TRBV5-1,-,TRBJ2-2,CASSLVGAGELFF,TGCGCCAGCAGCTTGGTGGGGGCCGGGGAGCTGTTTTTT
-,TRBV13,TRBD1,TRBJ1-2,CASSSRDRGSYGYTF,TGTGCCAGCAGCTCCCGGGACAGGGGATCCTATGGCTACACCTTC
-,TRBV6-5,-,TRBJ1-1,CASSGAYTEAFF,TGTGCCAGCAGTGGGGCCTACACTGAAGCTTTCTTT
few,TRBV7-9,-,TRBJ2-1,CASSMDDSYNEQFF,TGTGCCAGCAGCATGGACGACTCCTACAATGAGCAGTTCTTC
-,TRBV29-1,TRBD2,TRBJ2-2,CSVVTSENTGELFF,TGCAGCGTAGTTACTAGCGAAAACACCGGGGAGCTGTTTTTT
-,TRBV2,-,TRBJ2-3,CASRWDSDTQYF,TGTGCCAGCAGGTGGGACTCAGATACGCAGTATTTT
-,TRBV11-2,-,TRBJ1-2,CASSSIWGGPNYGYTF,TGTGCCAGCAGCTCCATATGGGGGGGCCCTAACTATGGCTACACCTTC
-,TRBV27,TRBD1,TRBJ2-1,CASMNRDSAYNEQFF,TGTGCCAGCATGAACCGGGACAGTGCCTACAATGAGCAGTTCTTC
once,TRBV29-1,-,TRBJ1-1,CSVADISNTEAFF,TGCAGCGTTGCGGACATCTCGAACACTGAAGCTTTCTTT
-,TRBV6-5,-,TRBJ2-7,CASSSLQGSYEQYF,TGTGCCAGCAGTTCTTTACAGGGCTCCTACGAGCAGTACTTC
-,TRBV11-3,-,TRBJ2-3,CASSFSSTDTQYF,TGTGCCAGCAGCTTTTCTTCCACAGATACGCAGTATTTT
-,TRBV11-2,-,TRBJ2-3,CASRVMGELTGTDTQYF,TGTGCCAGCAGGGTTATGGGGGAGTTGACGGGGACAGATACGCAGTATTTT
-,TRBV28,TRBD2,TRBJ2-5,CASSSELMTSMETQYF,TGTGCCAGCAGTTCCGAACTGATGACTAGCATGGAGACCCAGTACTTC
-,TRBV27,-,TRBJ2-7,CASSPRKKPLGEQYF,TGTGCCAGCAGTCCCCGTAAGAAGCCCCTGGGCGAGCAGTACTTC
-,TRBV28,-,TRBJ1-2,CASSLGQGEGYTF,TGTGCCAGCAGTTTAGGGCAGGGTGAAGGCTACACCTTC
-,TRBV27,-,TRBJ2-7,CASSLWAPATGSPYEQYF,TGTGCCAGCAGTTTATGGGCTCCCGCGACAGGCTCCCCCTACGAGCAGTACTTC
-,TRBV7-9,-,TRBJ1-5,CASSSEGYQPQHF,TGTGCCAGCAGCTCTGAGGGATATCAGCCCCAGCATTTT
-,TRBV7-6,-,TRBJ2-1,CASSLRVDYDNEQFF,TGTGCCAGCAGCTTGAGGGTAGACTACGACAATGAGCAGTTCTTC
-,TRBV18,-,TRBJ1-1,CASSPIRGTEAFF,TGTGCCAGCTCCCCGATCCGAGGCACTGAAGCTTTCTTT
-,TRBV7-2,-,TRBJ2-1,CASSLGPEQFF,TGTGCCAGCAGCCTCGGCCCAGAGCAGTTCTTC
few,TRBV27,-,TRBJ1-2,CASSLRAGRDCQF,TGTGCCAGCAGTTTACGGGCAGGGAGGGACTGCCAATTC
-,TRBV28,-,TRBJ1-6,CASSINRGSPLHF,TGTGCCAGCAGTATTAACAGAGGGTCACCCCTCCACTTT
-,TRBV9,-,TRBJ2-7,CASGPSYEQYF,TGTGCCAGCGGGCCTTCCTACGAGCAGTACTTC
once,TRBV6-1,-,TRBJ2-7,CASSDPPGEQYF,TGTGCCAGCAGTGATCCCCCTGGGGAGCAGTACTTC
-,TRBV6-6,TRBD2,TRBJ2-7,CASTPPGRYEQYF,TGTGCCAGCACTCCCCCCGGGAGGTACGAGCAGTACTTC
once,TRBV2,TRBD1,TRBJ1-4,CASSSWTGGEKLFF,TGTGCCAGCAGCTCTTGGACAGGAGGAGAAAAACTGTTTTTT
-,TRBV7-9,-,TRBJ1-2,CASSLFGIRVGYTF,TGTGCCAGCAGCTTATTCGGGATCAGGGTAGGCTACACCTTC
-,TRBV4-2,-,TRBJ2-5,CASSQGDGVRYQETQYF,TGTGCCAGCAGCCAAGGGGACGGAGTAAGGTACCAAGAGACCCAGTACTTC
-,TRBV14,TRBD2,TRBJ2-7,CASSPIAGGSHEQYF,TGTGCCAGCAGCCCGATAGCGGGAGGCTCCCACGAGCAGTACTTC
once,TRBV9,-,TRBJ2-4,CASSVEAGDDIQYF,TGTGCCAGCAGCGTAGAGGCAGGGGATGACATTCAGTACTTC
-,TRBV6-6,-,TRBJ2-7,CASGNGLYEQYF,TGTGCCAGCGGAAACGGCCTCTACGAGCAGTACTTC
-,TRBV6-6,-,TRBJ2-7,CASIKGAFYEQYF,TGTGCCAGCATTAAAGGGGCCTTCTACGAGCAGTACTTC
-,TRBV29-1,-,TRBJ2-3,CSVQTGGTQYF,TGCAGCGTCCAGACAGGAGGAACGCAGTATTTT
-,TRBV4-1,TRBD1,TRBJ1-2,CASSQDRGTGSGYTF,TGCGCCAGCAGCCAAGATCGCGGGACAGGGAGTGGCTACACCTTC
-,TRBV4-1,TRBD2,TRBJ2-3,CASSQDRGGAGAGTDTQYF,TGCGCCAGCAGCCAAGATCGGGGGGGCGCGGGAGCTGGGACAGATACGCAGTATTTT